A single sample is the source of the 29 T cell receptor beta chains below, sequenced in a study of blood T cell repertoires in COVID-19. Data came from immunoSEQ multiplex PCR; TCRdb stores just in-frame clones and leaves some out. In the table there are about 250,000 clones, approximately 88% of which are singletons. The sample comprised peripheral blood. All receptors come from a woman younger than 45 with COVID-19, enrolled during active disease.

This clone turned up a few times. The V call is TRBV4-3, the J call TRBJ1-4, with unresolved D. V lost 5 bases and J lost 8, with 21 bases in between. This CDR3 has 16 residues. Germline CDR1 is LGHNA and CDR2 is YSLEER. The CDR3 DNA reads TGCGCCAGCAGCTCCTCGGCGGAGACTGGAAGGGAAAAACTGTTTTTT. Its protein product is CASSSSAETGREKLFF.

The rearrangement uses TRBV7-2 and TRBJ2-3; 10 bases match TRBD2. Per germline, CDR1 SGHTA and CDR2 FQGNSA. This CDR3 comprises 17 residues. V gave up 1 base and J gave up 3 bases; unmatched junction bases: 7. The CDR3 nucleotides are TGTGCCAGCAGCTTAGGAAGTAGCGGGAGGAGGACAGATACGCAGTATTTT. This codes for CASSLGSSGRRTDTQYF. Based on the CDR3 plus reference TRBV7-2 and TRBJ2-3, the full variable domain is GAGVSQSPSNKVTEKGKDVELRCDPISGHTALYWYRQSLGQGLEFLIYFQGNSAPDKSGLPSDRFSAERTGGSVSTLTIQRTQQEDSAVYLCASSLGSSGRRTDTQYFGPGTRLTVL.

V and J are TRBV29-1 and TRBJ1-1; D call uncertain. The CDR3 has 12 residues. V lost 5 bases, J lost 1 base, and 8 bases lay in between. Germline lookup yields CDR1 SQVTM and CDR2 ANQGSEA. CDR3 sequence reads: CSVSEGNTEAFF. DNA of the CDR3: TGCAGCGTTTCCGAGGGGAACACTGAAGCTTTCTTT. Variable domain in full (rest from reference TRBV29-1 and TRBJ1-1): SAVISQKPSRDICQRGTSLTIQCQVDSQVTMMFWYRQQPGQSLTLIATANQGSEATYESGFVIDKFPISRPNLTFSTLTVSNMSPEDSSIYLCSVSEGNTEAFFGQGTRLTVV.

The gene calls are TRBV27 and TRBJ1-2; possibly TRBD1 for D (5 bases). The CDR3 is 14 amino acids. With 5 bases removed from V and 6 bases from J, the gap between germline ends came to 16 bases. The germline V gene has CDR1 MNHEY and CDR2 SMNVEV (reference sequence). The CDR3 reads CASSGLGREDGYTF. The CDR3 bases are TGTGCCAGCAGTGGGTTAGGCAGGGAGGATGGCTACACCTTC.

The chain employs TRBV6-4 and TRBJ2-1; TRBD2 matches 8 bases. The CDR3 is 18 amino acids. Germline-derived CDR1 and CDR2 are MRHNA and SNTAGT. J was trimmed by 6 bases and V by 3 bases; bases with no gene match: 16. Here the CDR3 DNA reads TGTGCCAGCAGTGAAAGTATCGCGGGGGGAAGTTCCCTCAATGAGCAGTTCTTC. Protein product: CASSESIAGGSSLNEQFF.

The chain uses TRBV2 and TRBJ1-6; possibly TRBD1 for D (5 bases). This CDR3 is built from 15 residues. V lost 6 bases and J 10 bases, leaving 19 bases between the germline ends. CDR1 SNHLY and CDR2 FYNNEI come from the germline V gene. The DNA for the CDR3 is TGTGCCAGCAGCTCTCAGGGCGGGATAGGATCACCCCTCCACTTT. Its translation is CASSSQGGIGSPLHF.

The chain joins TRBV19 to TRBJ2-3, with 8 bases identical to TRBD1. There are 18 residues in the CDR3. Trimming removed 0 bases from V and 4 bases from J; junction bases left unmatched: 12. Germline V lookup: CDR1 LNHDA, CDR2 SQIVND (reference sequence). The CDR3 DNA reads as TGTGCCAGTAGTATAGATCTGGGGCAGGGGGCGCGGTCAGATACGCAGTATTTT. This sequence encodes CASSIDLGQGARSDTQYF.

This clone was seen only once. The genes are TRBV19 and TRBJ1-3; D may be TRBD1 (5 bases). The CDR3 sequence is 15 residues long. With 3 bases removed from V and 2 bases from J, the gap between germline ends came to 11 bases. CDR1 and CDR2 (germline): LNHDA, SQIVND (reference sequence). CDR3 amino acids: CASSIAGLAGNTIYF. As DNA, the CDR3 is TGTGCCAGTAGTATTGCGGGGCTAGCTGGAAACACCATATATTTT.

The chain carries TRBV3-1 (or the pseudogene TRBV3-2) and TRBJ1-2; perhaps TRBD1 as D (5 bases). The germline V gene has CDR1 LGHDT and CDR2 YNNKEL (reference sequence). V gave up 4 bases and J gave up 6 bases, with 15 bases separating them. The length of the CDR3 is 14 residues. This CDR3 reads CASSRARQHNGYTF. The CDR3, as DNA: TGTGCCAGCAGCCGAGCCCGACAGCACAATGGCTACACCTTC.

V and J are TRBV5-1 and TRBJ1-6; 7 nucleotides line up with TRBD1. Germline trimming cut 3 bases from V and 4 bases from J; bases unmatched to any gene: 4. This CDR3 is built from 15 residues. CDR1 and CDR2 (germline): SGHRS, YFSETQ. As DNA, the CDR3 is TGCGCCAGCAGCTCCGGGACAGCATATAATTCACCCCTCCACTTT. Translating it yields CASSSGTAYNSPLHF.

This sequence joins TRBV18 and TRBJ1-5; D not resolved. The germline V and J ends were trimmed by 3 bases and 6 bases, with 18 bases remaining between them. The CDR3 covers 16 residues. Germline CDR1 reads KGHSH; CDR2 reads LQKENI. CDR3 DNA sequence: TGTGCCAGCTCACCCTCTCTGTCCCAGGCCAGTCAGCCCCAGCATTTT. It encodes CASSPSLSQASQPQHF. Full variable domain (remainder filled in from reference TRBV18 and TRBJ1-5): NAGVMQNPRHLVRRRGQEARLRCSPMKGHSHVYWYRQLPEEGLKFMVYLQKENIIDESGMPKERFSAEFPKEGPSILRIQQVVRGDSAAYFCASSPSLSQASQPQHFGDGTRLSIL.

The CDR3 nucleotides read TGTGCCATCGACAATGAGCAGTTCTTC. Its translation is CAIDNEQFF. This chain uses TRBV19 with TRBJ2-1; D is undetermined. The CDR3 consists of 9 residues. V dropped 10 bases and J dropped 5 bases, with 3 bases sitting between them. CDR1 is LNHDA, CDR2 SQIVND, per germline (reference sequence).

The V and J genes are TRBV18 and TRBJ2-7; no reliable D call. Per the germline V gene, CDR1 is KGHSH and CDR2 is LQKENI. This CDR3 has 14 residues. The V gene lost 2 bases and the J gene lost 3 bases, with 11 bases spanning the gap. CDR3 amino acids: CASSPSGGDYEQYV. The DNA for the CDR3 is TGTGCCAGCTCACCATCCGGCGGAGACTACGAGCAGTACGTC.

The genes are TRBV3-1 (or the pseudogene TRBV3-2) and TRBJ2-5; D may be TRBD2 (5 bases). Per the germline V gene, CDR1 is LGHDT and CDR2 is YNNKEL (reference sequence). V shed 3 bases and J shed 7 bases, with 12 bases lying between them. This CDR3 region has 13 residues. CDR3 in DNA: TGTGCCAGCAGCCAGTCAGCCCGGGGGACCCAGTACTTC. This codes for CASSQSARGTQYF.

The V and J genes are TRBV5-6 and TRBJ2-5; possible D gene TRBD1, 6 bases. CDR1 is SGHDT and CDR2 is YYEEEE in the germline V gene. CDR3 length: 13 residues. Trimming cost V 4 bases and J 4 bases, with 11 bases left between them. This chain's CDR3 is CASSEGQIETQYF. The CDR3 region has the DNA TGTGCCAGCAGCGAAGGACAGATAGAGACCCAGTACTTC. The full variable domain, in which reference TRBV5-6 and TRBJ2-5 provide the parts outside the CDR3, is DAGVTQSPTHLIKTRGQQVTLRCSPKSGHDTVSWYQQALGQGPQFIFQYYEEEERQRGNFPDRFSGHQFPNYSSELNVNALLLGDSALYLCASSEGQIETQYFGPGTRLLVL.

CDR3 in amino acids: CASSFEGDHQPQHF. The DNA of the CDR3 is TGTGCCAGCAGTTTCGAGGGGGACCATCAGCCCCAGCATTTT. This rearrangement joins TRBV28 to TRBJ1-5, with D maybe TRBD1 (6 bases). CDR1 and CDR2 (germline): MDHEN, SYDVKM. Trimming shortened V by 3 bases and J by 5 bases, and 11 bases separated the two germline ends. This CDR3 is built from 14 residues.

This clone was found once. This CDR3 reads CASRTAVPDTQYF. CDR3 sequence (DNA): TGTGCCAGCCGGACAGCGGTGCCAGATACGCAGTATTTT. The rearrangement joins TRBV27 to TRBJ2-3, with a tentative D call TRBD1 (6 bases). The length of the CDR3 is 13 residues. The V end lost 8 bases, the J end lost 4 bases, and 13 bases lay between the germline ends. Germline CDR1 is MNHEY and CDR2 is SMNVEV (reference sequence).

This chain links TRBV7-9 with TRBJ2-4; maybe TRBD1 (6 bases). Germline V gives CDR1 SEHNR, CDR2 FQNEAQ (reference sequence). This CDR3 is built from 17 residues. With 1 base removed from V and 3 bases from J, the gap between germline ends came to 16 bases. Here the CDR3 DNA reads TGTGCCAGCAGCTTAGGAAGGGGTCAAGGGGGCAAAAACATTCAGTACTTC. Its translation is CASSLGRGQGGKNIQYF.

This chain uses TRBV7-9 with TRBJ1-4, with no clear D. CDR1 is SEHNR and CDR2 is FQNEAQ in the germline V gene (reference sequence). V was trimmed by 7 bases and J by 7 bases, leaving 10 bases between them. This CDR3 contains 12 residues. In DNA, the CDR3 is TGTGCCAGCAAAAATCTCGGTGAAAAACTGTTTTTT. It is translated as CASKNLGEKLFF.

The rearrangement joins TRBV19 to TRBJ2-7, with 9 bases matching TRBD2. V was clipped by 9 bases and J by 2 bases; unmatched bases: 11. Germline values: CDR1 LNHDA, CDR2 SQIVND (reference sequence). CDR3 length: 15 amino acids. The CDR3 DNA reads TGTGCCAGCAAACAGACTAGCGGTTTTCCCTACGAGCAGTACTTC. Amino acids: CASKQTSGFPYEQYF.

The rearrangement uses TRBV12-5 and TRBJ1-3; 7 positions agree with TRBD1. The germline CDR1 and CDR2 sequences are LGHNT and FRNRAP. The CDR3 totals 16 residues. With 6 bases clipped from V and 5 bases from J, the junction kept 13 bases outside the gene matches. CDR3 region: CASGGQTGYERNTIYF. Here the CDR3 DNA reads TGTGCTAGTGGGGGACAGACAGGGTACGAGAGAAACACCATATATTTT.

The chain has TRBV28 and TRBJ2-3; 10 nucleotides align to TRBD2. Losses at the gene ends were 6 bases for V and 3 bases for J; bases not matched to a gene: 6. CDR1 and CDR2 (germline): MDHEN, SYDVKM. The CDR3 is 15 amino acids. The CDR3 sequence is CASRISGGWTDTQYF. CDR3 nucleotide sequence: TGTGCCAGCAGAATTAGCGGGGGGTGGACAGATACGCAGTATTTT.

The rearrangement joins TRBV23-1 to TRBJ2-7; D gene unclear. TRBV23-1 is sorted into the ORF group, with uncertain function. V lost 8 bases and J lost 3, with 11 bases in between. The CDR3 totals 12 residues. CDR3 loop: CASRDTNYEQYF. CDR3 DNA: TGCGCCAGCCGAGACACCAACTACGAGCAGTACTTC.

This chain joins TRBV7-2 and TRBJ2-7, with 8 bases identical to TRBD2. The germline CDR1 and CDR2 sequences are SGHTA and FQGNSA. The CDR3 totals 13 residues. V was clipped by 2 bases and J by 7 bases; unmatched bases: 4. CDR3 in amino acids: CASSLNTSGEQYF. CDR3 bases: TGTGCCAGCAGCTTAAATACTAGCGGTGAGCAGTACTTC.

The gene calls are TRBV7-2 and TRBJ2-7, with 9 positions matching TRBD1. Trimming at V came to 1 base and at J to 1 base, leaving 2 bases not matched to a gene. From germline, CDR1 is SGHTA and CDR2 FQGNSA. The CDR3 loop spans 15 amino acids. This chain's CDR3 is CASSLVGQGSYEQYV. The CDR3 nucleotides read TGTGCCAGCAGCTTAGTGGGACAGGGTTCCTACGAGCAGTACGTC.

This sequence joins TRBV3-1 (or the pseudogene TRBV3-2) and TRBJ2-3; a possible D gene is TRBD1 (6 bases). This CDR3 region has 14 residues. Trimming pared 3 bases from V and 3 bases from J, leaving 10 bases between. Germline-derived CDR1 and CDR2 are LGHDT and YNNKEL (reference sequence). The CDR3 region is CASSQGRGTDTQYF. The DNA of the CDR3 is TGTGCCAGCAGCCAGGGCAGGGGAACAGATACGCAGTATTTT.

This clone showed up just a few times. The rearrangement uses TRBV2 and TRBJ2-7, with TRBD2 matching 8 bases. Unmatched junction bases numbered 4, after V lost 6 bases and J lost 6 bases. The CDR3 covers 12 residues. Germline CDR1 and CDR2: SNHLY and FYNNEI. CDR3 DNA sequence: TGTGCCAGCAGGGGACTAGTTGGCGAGCAGTACTTC. Protein sequence: CASRGLVGEQYF.

J is TRBJ2-3 and V is TRBV6-5; D gene uncertain. Trimming removed 8 bases from V and 7 bases from J, with 10 bases in between. Germline V gene sequence: CDR1 MNHEY, CDR2 SVGAGI. This CDR3 contains 11 residues. This CDR3 reads CASPGGYTQYF. In nucleotides, the CDR3 is TGTGCCAGCCCGGGTGGGTATACGCAGTATTTT.

The chain couples TRBV9 to TRBJ2-3; 11 bases fit TRBD2. Germline V CDR1 and CDR2: SGDLS, YYNGEE. The CDR3 runs 18 residues. J gave up 2 bases and V 0 bases, and 8 bases lay outside the gene matches. The CDR3 region is CASSVATLAGGVTDTQYF. CDR3 bases: TGTGCCAGCAGCGTAGCTACCCTAGCGGGAGGTGTCACAGATACGCAGTATTTT. Full variable domain (remainder filled in from reference TRBV9 and TRBJ2-3): DSGVTQTPKHLITATGQRVTLRCSPRSGDLSVYWYQQSLDQGLQFLIQYYNGEERAKGNILERFSAQQFPDLHSELNLSSLELGDSALYFCASSVATLAGGVTDTQYFGPGTRLTVL.